This T cell receptor beta chain was observed in a study of human T cells and chemical hapten exposure. In the study overall: A roughly 2 cm by roughly 2 cm inner upper arm patch received 2% DPC for sensitization. In the roughly 25-week study, patients were dosed weekly with diphenylcyclopropenone on the scalp throughout.

The CDR3 totals 16 residues. Trimming removed 6 bases from V and 1 base from J, with 17 bases in between. The germline V gene encodes CDR1 MDHEN and CDR2 SYDVKM. Time point specified: pre-sensitization, week 0. Described treatment: therapeutic diphenylcyclopropenone sensitization with weekly scalp DPC. TCRdb independently ran MiXCR on the RACE reads; one entry per CDR3 protein. Altogether 250,000 or so distinct CDR3 sequences are present, about 7.7% being singletons, with the ten largest covering about 1.2%. This sequence originates from a man in his late teens or twenties with alopecia areata. Some clones in this sample may be carry-over from other donors' samples. The source material was whole blood, sampled in connection with sensitization to the hapten diphenylcyclopropenone (DPC). The chain carries TRBV28 and TRBJ2-3; tentatively, D is TRBD1 or TRBD2 (5 bases each). The CDR3 DNA follows: TGTGCCAGCAGCCTAGAACCGGGGCGGGGCACAGATACGCAGTATTTT. It encodes CASSLEPGRGTDTQYF.